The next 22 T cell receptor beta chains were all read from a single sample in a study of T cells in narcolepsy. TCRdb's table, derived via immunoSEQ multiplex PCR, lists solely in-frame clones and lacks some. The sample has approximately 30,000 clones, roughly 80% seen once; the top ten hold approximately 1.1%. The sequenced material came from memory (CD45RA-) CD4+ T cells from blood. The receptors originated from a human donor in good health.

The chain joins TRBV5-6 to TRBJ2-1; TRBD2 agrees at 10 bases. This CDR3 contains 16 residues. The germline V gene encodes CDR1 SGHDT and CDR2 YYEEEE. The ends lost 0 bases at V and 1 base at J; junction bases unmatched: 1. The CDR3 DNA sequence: TGTGCCAGCAGCTTGGAACTAGCGGGATCCTACAATGAGCAGTTCTTC. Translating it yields CASSLELAGSYNEQFF.

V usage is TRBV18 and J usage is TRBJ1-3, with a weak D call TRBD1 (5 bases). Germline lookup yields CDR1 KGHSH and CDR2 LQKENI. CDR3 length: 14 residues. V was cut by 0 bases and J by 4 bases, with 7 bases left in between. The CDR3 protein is CASSPPGAGNTIYF. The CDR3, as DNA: TGTGCCAGCTCACCACCCGGGGCGGGAAACACCATATATTTT.

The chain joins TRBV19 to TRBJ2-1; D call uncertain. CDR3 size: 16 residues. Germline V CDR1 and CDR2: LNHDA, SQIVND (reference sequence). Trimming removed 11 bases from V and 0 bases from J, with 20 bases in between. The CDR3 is CALPPNGRSSYNEQFF. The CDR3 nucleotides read TGTGCCCTACCCCCTAACGGCCGGAGCTCCTACAATGAGCAGTTCTTC.

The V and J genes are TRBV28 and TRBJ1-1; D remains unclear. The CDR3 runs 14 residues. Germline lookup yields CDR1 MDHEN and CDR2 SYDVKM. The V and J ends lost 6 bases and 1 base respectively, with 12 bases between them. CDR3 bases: TGTGCCAGCAGCCCCTCGAGCAGGAACACTGAAGCTTTCTTT. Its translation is CASSPSSRNTEAFF.

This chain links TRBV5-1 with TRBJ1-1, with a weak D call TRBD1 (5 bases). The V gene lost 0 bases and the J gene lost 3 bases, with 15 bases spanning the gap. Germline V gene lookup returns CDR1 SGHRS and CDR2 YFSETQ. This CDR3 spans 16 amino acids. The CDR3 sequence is CASSLEGVVWDTEAFF. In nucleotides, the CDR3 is TGCGCCAGCAGCTTGGAAGGGGTAGTCTGGGACACTGAAGCTTTCTTT. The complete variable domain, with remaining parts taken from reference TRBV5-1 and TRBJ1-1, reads KAGVTQTPRYLIKTRGQQVTLSCSPISGHRSVSWYQQTPGQGLQFLFEYFSETQRNKGNFPGRFSGRQFSNSRSEMNVSTLELGDSALYLCASSLEGVVWDTEAFFGQGTRLTVV.

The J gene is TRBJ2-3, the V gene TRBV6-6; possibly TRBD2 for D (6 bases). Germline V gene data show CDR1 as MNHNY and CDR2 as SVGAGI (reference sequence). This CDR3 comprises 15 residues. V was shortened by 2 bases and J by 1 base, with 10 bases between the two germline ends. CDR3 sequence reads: CASSYRRGGTDTQYF. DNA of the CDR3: TGTGCCAGCAGTTACCGGAGGGGTGGCACAGATACGCAGTATTTT.

CDR3 in amino acids: CASTRRGGVTDTQYF. The CDR3 DNA is TGTGCCAGCACTAGACGAGGAGGGGTCACAGATACGCAGTATTTT. The V and J genes are TRBV9 and TRBJ2-3, with a tentative D call TRBD2 (6 bases). Germline V lookup: CDR1 SGDLS, CDR2 YYNGEE. Trimming took 6 bases from V and 2 from J, leaving 16 bases between them. The CDR3 is 15 residues long.

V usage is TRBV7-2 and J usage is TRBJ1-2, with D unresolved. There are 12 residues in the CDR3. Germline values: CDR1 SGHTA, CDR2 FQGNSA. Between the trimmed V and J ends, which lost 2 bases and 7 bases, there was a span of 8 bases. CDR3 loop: CASSLLGRGYTF. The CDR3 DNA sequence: TGTGCCAGCAGCTTACTTGGCCGTGGCTACACCTTC.

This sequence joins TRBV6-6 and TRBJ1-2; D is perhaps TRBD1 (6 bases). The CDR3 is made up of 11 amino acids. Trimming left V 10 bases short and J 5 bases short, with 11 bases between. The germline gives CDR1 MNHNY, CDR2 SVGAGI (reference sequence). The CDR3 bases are TGTGCCACCGCCCAGGGGTATGGCTACACCTTC. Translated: CATAQGYGYTF.

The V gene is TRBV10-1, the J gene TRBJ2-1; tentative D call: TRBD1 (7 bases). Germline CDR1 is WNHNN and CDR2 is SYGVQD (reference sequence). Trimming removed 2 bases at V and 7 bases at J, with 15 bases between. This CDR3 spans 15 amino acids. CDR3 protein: CASSEPGGGANEQFF. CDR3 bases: TGCGCCAGCAGTGAGCCTGGAGGGGGCGCGAATGAGCAGTTCTTC.

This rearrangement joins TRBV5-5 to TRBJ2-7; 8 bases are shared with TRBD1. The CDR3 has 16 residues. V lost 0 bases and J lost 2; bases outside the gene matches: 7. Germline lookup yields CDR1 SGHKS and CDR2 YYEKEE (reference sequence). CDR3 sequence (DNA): TGTGCCAGCAGCTTGGGGCGAGACAGGGGAGCCTACGAGCAGTACTTC. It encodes CASSLGRDRGAYEQYF.

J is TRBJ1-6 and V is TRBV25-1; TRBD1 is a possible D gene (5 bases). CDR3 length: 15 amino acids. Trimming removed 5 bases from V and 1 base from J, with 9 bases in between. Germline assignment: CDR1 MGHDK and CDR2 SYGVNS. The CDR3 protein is CASSWAGSYNSPLHF. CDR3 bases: TGTGCCAGCAGTTGGGCAGGGTCCTATAATTCACCCCTCCACTTT.

The CDR3 sequence: CASSQDRAFGEQYF. The CDR3 DNA reads TGCGCCAGCAGCCAAGATCGGGCTTTCGGGGAGCAGTACTTC. The rearrangement joins TRBV4-3 to TRBJ2-7; D not certain. CDR3 length: 14 amino acids. The V and J ends lost 0 bases and 7 bases respectively, with 13 bases between them. CDR1 LGHNA and CDR2 YSLEER come from the germline V gene.

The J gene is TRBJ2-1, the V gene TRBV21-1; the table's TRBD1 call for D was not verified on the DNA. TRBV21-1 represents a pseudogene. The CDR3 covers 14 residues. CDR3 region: CASSKAGRGDLQFF. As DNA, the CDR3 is TGTGCCAGCAGCAAAGCAGGCAGGGGGGACTTGCAGTTCTTC.

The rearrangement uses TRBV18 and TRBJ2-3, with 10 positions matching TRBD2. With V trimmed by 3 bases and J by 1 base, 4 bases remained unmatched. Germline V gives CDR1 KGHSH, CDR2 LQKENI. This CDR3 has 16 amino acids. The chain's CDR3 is CASSPVTSGGTDTQYF. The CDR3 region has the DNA TGTGCCAGCTCACCGGTCACTAGCGGGGGCACAGATACGCAGTATTTT. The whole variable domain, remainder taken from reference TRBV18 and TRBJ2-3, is NAGVMQNPRHLVRRRGQEARLRCSPMKGHSHVYWYRQLPEEGLKFMVYLQKENIIDESGMPKERFSAEFPKEGPSILRIQQVVRGDSAAYFCASSPVTSGGTDTQYFGPGTRLTVL.

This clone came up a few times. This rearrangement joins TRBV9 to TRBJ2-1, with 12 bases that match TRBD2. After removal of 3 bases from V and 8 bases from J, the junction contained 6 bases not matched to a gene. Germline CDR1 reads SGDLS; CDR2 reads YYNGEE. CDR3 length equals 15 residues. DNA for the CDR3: TGTGCCAGCAGCGCCCTAGCGGGAGGGGTGGATGAGCAGTTCTTC. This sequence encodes CASSALAGGVDEQFF.

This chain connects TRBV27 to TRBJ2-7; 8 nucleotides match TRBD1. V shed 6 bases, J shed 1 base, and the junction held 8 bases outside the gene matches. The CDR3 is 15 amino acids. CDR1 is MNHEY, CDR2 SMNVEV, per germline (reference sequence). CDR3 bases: TGTGCCAGCAGCCGTACCTGGACAGGGTCCTACGAGCAGTACTTC. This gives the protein CASSRTWTGSYEQYF.

In DNA, the CDR3 is TGTGCCAGCAGGGAACAGGGGAATATTAGACAGACCCAGTACTTC. The encoded protein is CASREQGNIRQTQYF. The chain links TRBV2 to TRBJ2-5; 7 positions match TRBD1. This CDR3 has 15 amino acids. Germline V gene sequence: CDR1 SNHLY, CDR2 FYNNEI. V lost 6 bases to trimming and J lost 6 bases; unmatched junction nucleotides: 13. The full variable domain, in which reference TRBV2 and TRBJ2-5 provide the parts outside the CDR3, is EPEVTQTPSHQVTQMGQEVILRCVPISNHLYFYWYRQILGQKVEFLVSFYNNEISEKSEIFDDQFSVERPDGSNFTLKIRSTKLEDSAMYFCASREQGNIRQTQYFGPGTRLLVL.

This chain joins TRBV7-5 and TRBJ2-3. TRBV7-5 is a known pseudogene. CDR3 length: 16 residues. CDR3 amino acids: CVRSPPPWRSTDTQYF. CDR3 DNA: TGTGTCAGAAGCCCCCCACCTTGGCGTAGCACAGATACGCAGTATTTT.

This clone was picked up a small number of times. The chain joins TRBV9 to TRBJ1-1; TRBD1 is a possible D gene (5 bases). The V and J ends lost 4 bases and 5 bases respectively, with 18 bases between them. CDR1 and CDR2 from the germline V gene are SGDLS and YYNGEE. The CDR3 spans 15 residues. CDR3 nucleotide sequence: TGTGCCAGCAGCCTGACACTGGGGGAGGGGACTGAAGCTTTCTTT. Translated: CASSLTLGEGTEAFF.

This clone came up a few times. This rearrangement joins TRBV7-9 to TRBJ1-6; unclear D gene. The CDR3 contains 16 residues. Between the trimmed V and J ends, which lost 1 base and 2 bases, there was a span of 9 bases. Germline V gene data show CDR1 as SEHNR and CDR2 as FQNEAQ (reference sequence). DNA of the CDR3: TGTGCCAGCAGCTTAGGAAGGTCAGCCTATAATTCACCCCTCCACTTT. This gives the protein CASSLGRSAYNSPLHF.

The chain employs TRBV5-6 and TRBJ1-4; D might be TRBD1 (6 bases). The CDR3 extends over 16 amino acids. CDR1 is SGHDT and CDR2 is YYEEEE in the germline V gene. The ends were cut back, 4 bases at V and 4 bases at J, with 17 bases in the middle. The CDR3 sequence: CASSLAPGTRNEKLFF. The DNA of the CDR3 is TGTGCCAGCAGCCTTGCCCCCGGGACACGTAATGAAAAACTGTTTTTT.